The clone carrying this TCR beta chain has just a few counts. What it binds is unknown. In the ophthalmopathy cohort, Clinical Activity Score was at least 3, NOSPECS grade at least 4, and duration under 3 months. The PBMCs studied were ones that came from 8 to 10 ml fresh peripheral blood. TCR beta CDR3 regions were amplified from RNA. Using the HTBI primer set, a first-round RT-PCR was run on the TCR CDR3. A single record per CDR3 protein comes from TCRdb applying MiXCR to the multiplex PCR reads. The table shows around 500,000 distinct CDR3 sequences, with 20% to 25% occurring only once. Germline CDR1 DFQATT, CDR2 SNEGSKA (reference sequence). V lost 0 bases to trimming and J lost 0 bases, with 14 bases between them. The CDR3 totals 16 residues. The data belong to a study of T cells in Graves' hyperthyroidism and ophthalmopathy. Overall study results and limits: Clonotypes that were expanded in thyroid above 0.001 mostly appeared in blood too. Before onset, by a median of approximately 5.9 months, the model predicted ophthalmopathy.

This TCR came from a woman in her 70s with Graves' ophthalmopathy. Sequencing input: blood. This rearrangement joins TRBV20-1 to TRBJ1-1; no clear D. The CDR3 DNA reads TGCAGTGCTAGAGAAGGTTCGGGCAGGATGAACACTGAAGCTTTCTTT. It is translated as CSAREGSGRMNTEAFF.